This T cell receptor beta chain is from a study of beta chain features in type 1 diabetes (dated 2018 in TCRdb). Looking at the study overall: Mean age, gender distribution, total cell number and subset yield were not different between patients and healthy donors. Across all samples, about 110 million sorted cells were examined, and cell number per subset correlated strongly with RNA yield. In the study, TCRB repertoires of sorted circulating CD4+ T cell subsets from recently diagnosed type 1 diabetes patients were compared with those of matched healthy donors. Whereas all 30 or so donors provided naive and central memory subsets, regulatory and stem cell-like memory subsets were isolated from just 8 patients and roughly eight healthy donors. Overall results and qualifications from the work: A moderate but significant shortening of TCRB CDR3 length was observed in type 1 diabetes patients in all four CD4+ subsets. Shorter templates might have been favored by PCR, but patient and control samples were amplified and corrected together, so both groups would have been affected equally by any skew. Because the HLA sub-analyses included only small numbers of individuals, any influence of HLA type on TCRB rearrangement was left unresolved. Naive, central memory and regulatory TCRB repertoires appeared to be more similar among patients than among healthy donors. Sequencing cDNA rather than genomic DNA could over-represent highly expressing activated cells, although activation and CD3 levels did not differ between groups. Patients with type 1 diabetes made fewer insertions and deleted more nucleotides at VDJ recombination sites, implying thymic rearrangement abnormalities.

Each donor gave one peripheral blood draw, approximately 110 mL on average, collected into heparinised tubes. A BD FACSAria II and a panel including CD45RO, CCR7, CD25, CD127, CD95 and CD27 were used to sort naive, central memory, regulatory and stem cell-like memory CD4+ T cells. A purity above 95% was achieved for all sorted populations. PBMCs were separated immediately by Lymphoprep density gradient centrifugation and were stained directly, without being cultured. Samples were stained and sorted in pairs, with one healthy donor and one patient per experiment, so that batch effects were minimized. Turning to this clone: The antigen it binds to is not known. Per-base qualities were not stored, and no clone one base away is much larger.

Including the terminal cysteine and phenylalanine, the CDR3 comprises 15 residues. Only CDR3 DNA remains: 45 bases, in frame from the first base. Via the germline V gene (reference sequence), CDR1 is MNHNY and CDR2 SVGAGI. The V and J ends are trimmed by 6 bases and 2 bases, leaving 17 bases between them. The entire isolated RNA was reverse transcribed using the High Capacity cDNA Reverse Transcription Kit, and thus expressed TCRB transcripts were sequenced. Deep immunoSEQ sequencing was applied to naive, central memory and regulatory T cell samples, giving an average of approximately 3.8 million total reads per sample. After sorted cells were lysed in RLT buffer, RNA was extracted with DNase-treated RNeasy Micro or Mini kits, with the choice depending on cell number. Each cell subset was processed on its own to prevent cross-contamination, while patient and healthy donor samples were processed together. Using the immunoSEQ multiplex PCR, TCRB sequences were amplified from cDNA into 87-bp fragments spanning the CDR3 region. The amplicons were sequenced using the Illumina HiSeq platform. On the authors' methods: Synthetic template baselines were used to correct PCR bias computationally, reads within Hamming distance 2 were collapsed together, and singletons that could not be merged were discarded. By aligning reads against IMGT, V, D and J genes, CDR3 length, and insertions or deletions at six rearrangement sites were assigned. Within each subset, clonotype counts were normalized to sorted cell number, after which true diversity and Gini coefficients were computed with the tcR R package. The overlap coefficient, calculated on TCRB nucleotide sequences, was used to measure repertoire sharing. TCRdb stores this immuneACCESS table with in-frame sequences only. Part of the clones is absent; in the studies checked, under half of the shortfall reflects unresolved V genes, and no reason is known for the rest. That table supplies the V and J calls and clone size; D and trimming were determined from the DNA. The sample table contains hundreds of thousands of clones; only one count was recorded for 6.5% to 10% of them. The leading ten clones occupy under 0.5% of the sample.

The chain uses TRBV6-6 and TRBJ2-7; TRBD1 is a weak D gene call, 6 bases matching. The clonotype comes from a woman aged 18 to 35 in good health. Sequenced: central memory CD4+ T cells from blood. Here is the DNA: TGTGCCAGCAGGAAAGACAGGCGGATTACCTACGAGCAGTACTTC. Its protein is CASRKDRRITYEQYF.